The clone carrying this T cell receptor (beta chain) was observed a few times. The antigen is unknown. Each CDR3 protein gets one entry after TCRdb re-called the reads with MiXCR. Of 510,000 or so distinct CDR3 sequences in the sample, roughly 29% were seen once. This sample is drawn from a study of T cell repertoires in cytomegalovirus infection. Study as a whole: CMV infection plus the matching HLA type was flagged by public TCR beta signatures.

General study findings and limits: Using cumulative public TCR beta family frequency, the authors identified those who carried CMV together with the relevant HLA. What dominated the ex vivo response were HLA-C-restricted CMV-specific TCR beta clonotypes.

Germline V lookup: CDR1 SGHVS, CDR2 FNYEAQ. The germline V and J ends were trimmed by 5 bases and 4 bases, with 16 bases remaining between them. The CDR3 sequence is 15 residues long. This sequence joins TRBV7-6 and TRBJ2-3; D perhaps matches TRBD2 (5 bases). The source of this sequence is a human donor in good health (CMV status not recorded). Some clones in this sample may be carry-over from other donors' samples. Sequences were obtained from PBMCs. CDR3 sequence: CASSPGERFSDTQYF. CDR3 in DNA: TGTGCCAGCAGCCCTGGGGAGAGGTTTTCAGATACGCAGTATTTT.